This T cell receptor beta chain was found in a study of T cell responses to AZD1222 COVID-19 vaccine. Pooled in the analysis were second doses at about 4 or about 12 weeks. The CDR3 is 14 residues long. The germline CDR1 and CDR2 sequences are LGHDT and YNNKEL (reference sequence). The V and J ends lost 4 bases and 5 bases respectively, with 11 bases between them. General observations from the study: Among vaccine-associated CD4 TCRs, coverage spanned spike, with dominance at 160-218 and 743-854. An increase in Spike-specific TCR breadth and depth was observed after two AZD1222 doses.

As concerns this clone: Antigen unknown.

TCRdb's copy holds only in-frame clones and misses some; the assay was immunoSEQ multiplex PCR. Of about 86,000 clones detected, approximately 89% appear once; the ten largest clones hold about 5%. The genes are TRBV3-1 (or the pseudogene TRBV3-2) and TRBJ1-4; D is possibly TRBD1 (5 bases). The clonotype comes from an adult who received the AZD1222 COVID-19 vaccine. This material consisted of peripheral blood, taken 28 days after the second AZD1222 dose. This CDR3 is CASSPRDVNEKLFF. The CDR3 region has the DNA TGTGCCAGCAGCCCCCGGGACGTAAATGAAAAACTGTTTTTT.